Listed here are 23 T cell receptor beta chains from one sample, sequenced in a study of T cells after yellow fever vaccination. TCRdb recomputed calls from the 5' RACE reads with MiXCR, one row per CDR3 protein. In the table there are 450,000 to 600,000 distinct CDR3 sequences, 17% of which are singletons. The sample was PBMCs, taken 5 days after the first yellow fever vaccination. The receptors originated from a young man who received the YFV17D yellow fever vaccine.

The table lists this clonotype with a few counts. The J gene is TRBJ2-2, the V gene TRBV4-2, with 7 bases lining up with TRBD2. Germline V gene lookup returns CDR1 LGHNA and CDR2 YNFKEQ. The CDR3 totals 18 residues. With V trimmed by 3 bases and J by 0 bases, 10 bases remained unmatched. The CDR3, as DNA: TGTGCCAGCAGCCAGAGGGTTGTGGGGGGGGCGAACACCGGGGAGCTGTTTTTT. It translates to CASSQRVVGGANTGELFF.

In its sample, this clonotype was seen a few times. The rearrangement joins TRBV7-3 to TRBJ2-3, with 8 bases fitting TRBD2. The CDR3 is 15 residues long. The trim removed 4 bases at V and 5 bases at J, leaving 8 bases unmatched. Germline assignment: CDR1 SGHTA and CDR2 FQGTGA. This CDR3 reads CASSSLGRGVDTQYF. The CDR3 bases are TGTGCCAGCAGCTCACTCGGGCGGGGGGTAGATACGCAGTATTTT.

The V call is TRBV7-2, the J call TRBJ1-5; no firm D call. CDR1 and CDR2 (germline): SGHTA, FQGNSA. The CDR3 covers 14 residues. With 5 bases removed from V and 4 bases from J, the gap between germline ends came to 12 bases. CDR3 coding DNA: TGTGCCAGCAGCGGCCTCGGGATAAATCAGCCCCAGCATTTT. Protein product: CASSGLGINQPQHF.

The rearrangement uses TRBV5-1 and TRBJ1-1; D remains unclear. The germline CDR1 and CDR2 sequences are SGHRS and YFSETQ. V shed 6 bases and J shed 6 bases, with 18 bases lying between them. CDR3 size: 14 residues. The CDR3 nucleotides are TGCGCCAGCAAACCCTCCGCTGAGGGTTCTGAAGCTTTCTTT. This codes for CASKPSAEGSEAFF.

V and J are TRBV28 and TRBJ1-1; unclear D gene. Germline V gene data show CDR1 as MDHEN and CDR2 as SYDVKM. This CDR3 contains 15 residues. The V end was cut by 4 bases, the J end by 1 base, with 13 bases between. The CDR3 DNA is TGTGCCAGCAGTTCTCCCGGGAGGACGAACACTGAAGCTTTCTTT. It encodes CASSSPGRTNTEAFF.

This clonotype occurred many times. The rearrangement uses TRBV4-3 and TRBJ2-3, with D possibly being TRBD2 (5 bases). V was clipped by 1 base and J by 13 bases, with 15 bases between them. Germline V CDR1 and CDR2: LGHNA, YSLEER. The CDR3 runs to 13 residues. CDR3 protein: CASSQAPDSQKYF. The CDR3 region has the DNA TGCGCCAGCAGCCAAGCCCCGGACTCCCAAAAGTATTTT.

V and J are TRBV7-2 and TRBJ2-2; D may correspond to TRBD1 or TRBD2 (6 bases each). V gave up 3 bases and J gave up 0 bases, with 14 bases separating them. Germline lookup yields CDR1 SGHTA and CDR2 FQGNSA. The CDR3 consists of 17 residues. This CDR3 reads CASSFRGALTNTGELFF. For the CDR3, the DNA is TGTGCCAGCAGCTTTAGGGGGGCCCTTACGAACACCGGGGAGCTGTTTTTT.

This clonotype was detected only a few times. The gene calls are TRBV7-2 and TRBJ2-7; 8 bases are a match to TRBD1. The CDR3 totals 14 residues. V shed 10 bases and J 3 bases; nucleotides not matched to a gene: 11. The germline gives CDR1 SGHTA, CDR2 FQGNSA. In DNA form, the CDR3 reads TGTGCCACTACCTACGGACAGGGCGTCTACGAGCAGTACTTC. Translation gives CATTYGQGVYEQYF.

This rearrangement joins TRBV21-1 to TRBJ2-5; the D segment call TRBD1 is taken from the table without a DNA check. TRBV21-1 is a known pseudogene. CDR3 length: 16 residues. The CDR3 nucleotides read TGTGCCAGCAGTAGCAAGGCCGTAGACAGCCAAGAGACCCAGTACTTC. It codes for CASSSKAVDSQETQYF.

V gene TRBV4-1 combines with J gene TRBJ1-1; 9 positions match TRBD1. V shed 9 bases and J 1 base; nucleotides not matched to a gene: 6. Germline assignment: CDR1 MGHRA and CDR2 YSYEKL. This CDR3 contains 14 residues. CDR3 region: CARKTGGPNTEAFF. The CDR3 DNA reads as TGCGCCAGGAAAACAGGGGGCCCGAACACTGAAGCTTTCTTT.

The chain uses TRBV20-1 and TRBJ2-5; the D gene is possibly TRBD1 (6 bases). The CDR3 runs 15 residues. Trimming took off 4 bases at V and 1 base at J, with 16 bases between the two ends. Per germline, CDR1 DFQATT and CDR2 SNEGSKA (reference sequence). The CDR3 DNA reads TGCAGTGCTACCGACCCCAGGGGCTTCCAAGAGACCCAGTACTTC. This gives the protein CSATDPRGFQETQYF.

This clonotype showed up just a few times. The V and J genes are TRBV12-3 or TRBV12-4 and TRBJ1-2; tentatively, D is TRBD1 (5 bases). This CDR3 comprises 13 residues. The V end lost 7 bases, the J end lost 7 bases, and 16 bases lay between the germline ends. Here the CDR3 reads CASTIWRGVGYTF. CDR3 sequence (DNA): TGTGCCAGCACCATCTGGAGAGGGGTTGGCTACACCTTC.

This clonotype was seen at least ten times. The V gene is TRBV6-2 or TRBV6-3, the J gene TRBJ2-7; tentatively, D is TRBD1 or TRBD2 (5 bases each). The CDR3 runs to 14 residues. Germline CDR1 is MNHEY and CDR2 is SVGEGT. V was cut by 2 bases and J by 2 bases, with 10 bases left in between. The CDR3 bases are TGTGCCAGCAGTTACGGGACGACTACCTACGAGCAGTACGTC. Protein: CASSYGTTTYEQYV.

The rearrangement links TRBV18 to TRBJ2-1, with TRBD1 identical over 7 bases. CDR3 length: 14 amino acids. The germline V gene encodes CDR1 KGHSH and CDR2 LQKENI. V shed 6 bases and J 0 bases; nucleotides not matched to a gene: 2. The CDR3 nucleotides are TGTGCCAGCTCTGACAGGGCCTCCTACAATGAGCAGTTCTTC. This gives the protein CASSDRASYNEQFF. The full variable domain, in which reference TRBV18 and TRBJ2-1 provide the parts outside the CDR3, is NAGVMQNPRHLVRRRGQEARLRCSPMKGHSHVYWYRQLPEEGLKFMVYLQKENIIDESGMPKERFSAEFPKEGPSILRIQQVVRGDSAAYFCASSDRASYNEQFFGPGTRLTVL.

This clonotype was recorded a few times. V gene TRBV6-1 combines with J gene TRBJ1-1, with TRBD1 as a possible D gene (5 bases). The V and J ends lost 5 bases and 2 bases respectively, with 15 bases between them. There are 15 residues in the CDR3. CDR1 and CDR2 (germline): MNHNS, SASEGT. The CDR3 region is CASSTSRRGNTEAFF. Written as DNA, the CDR3 is TGTGCCAGCAGTACATCACGGAGGGGTAACACTGAAGCTTTCTTT.

V and J are TRBV7-9 and TRBJ2-7, with D perhaps matching TRBD2 (5 bases). The CDR3 loop spans 8 amino acids. Germline assignment: CDR1 SEHNR and CDR2 FQNEAQ (reference sequence). The V end was cut by 11 bases, the J end by 7 bases, with 6 bases between. The DNA for the CDR3 is TGTGCCTCGGGAGAGCAGTACTTC. Residues: CASGEQYF.

The rearrangement links TRBV30 to TRBJ1-1, with a possible D match to TRBD1 (6 bases). Germline lookup yields CDR1 GTSNPN and CDR2 SVGIG (reference sequence). The CDR3 runs 14 residues. V lost 5 bases to trimming and J lost 3 bases, with 16 bases between them. Here the CDR3 reads CAWFWGGLDTEAFF. The CDR3 DNA is TGTGCCTGGTTCTGGGGGGGGCTGGACACTGAAGCTTTCTTT.

The J gene is TRBJ1-3, the V gene TRBV11-2, with a weak D call TRBD1 (5 bases). Between the trimmed V and J ends, which lost 6 bases and 0 bases, there was a span of 30 bases. This CDR3 is built from 21 residues. CDR1 is SGHAT and CDR2 is FQNNGV in the germline V gene. Here the CDR3 DNA reads TGTGCCAGCAGTCGCACCTTCCGGGACGGCTCAGTGGGCGCCTCTGGAAACACCATATATTTT. Residues: CASSRTFRDGSVGASGNTIYF.

This clonotype occurred a few times. DNA for the CDR3: TGTGCCAGCAGCTTAGGATTGTGGGAGCGGCCCCAGCATTTT. Encoded protein: CASSLGLWERPQHF. The rearrangement uses TRBV13 and TRBJ1-5, with no clear D. In germline, CDR1 is PRHDT, CDR2 FYEKMQ (reference sequence). The CDR3 loop spans 14 amino acids. Between the trimmed V and J ends, which lost 0 bases and 9 bases, there was a span of 12 bases.

V gene TRBV7-9 combines with J gene TRBJ1-6, with D perhaps TRBD1 (5 bases). Germline V gives CDR1 SEHNR, CDR2 FQNEAQ (reference sequence). Trimming took 8 bases from V and 7 from J, leaving 12 bases between them. The length of the CDR3 is 13 residues. CDR3 nucleotide sequence: TGTGCCAGCGGGGGGGGGTTGAATTCACCCCTCCACTTT. Its translation is CASGGGLNSPLHF.

A few counts support this clonotype. The J gene is TRBJ2-3, the V gene TRBV7-2; 8 nucleotides agree with TRBD2. CDR1 is SGHTA, CDR2 FQGNSA, per germline. The length of the CDR3 is 16 residues. V shed 0 bases and J 6 bases; nucleotides not matched to a gene: 8. The CDR3: CASSLARGGQLDTQYF. CDR3 sequence (DNA): TGTGCCAGCAGCTTAGCCCGGGGGGGCCAGTTGGATACGCAGTATTTT.

This clonotype appeared a few times. The chain couples TRBV10-3 to TRBJ1-3; 9 nucleotides match TRBD1. This CDR3 has 15 amino acids. The V segment lost 4 bases and the J segment 2 bases; nucleotides outside the gene matches: 3. CDR1 and CDR2 (germline): ENHRY, SYGVKD. CDR3 in DNA: TGTGCCATCAGTGCCCGGACAGGGGCTGGAAACACCATATATTTT. Translating it yields CAISARTGAGNTIYF.

The chain links TRBV30 to TRBJ1-2; D is uncertain. Trimming shortened V by 0 bases and J by 4 bases, and 6 bases separated the two germline ends. The CDR3 length is 12 residues. Germline CDR1 reads GTSNPN; CDR2 reads SVGIG (reference sequence). Here the CDR3 reads CAWSVQGYGYTF. The CDR3 nucleotides are TGTGCCTGGAGTGTACAAGGCTATGGCTACACCTTC.